The entry below describes one TCR beta chain. The V and J ends lost 5 bases and 8 bases, in that order; junction bases with no gene match: 6. From germline, CDR1 is SGHRS and CDR2 YFSETQ. The CDR3 spans 13 residues. Authors' data handling: It was from reference gene primer amplification that nucleated cell counts were estimated. Sequenced by immunoSEQ multiplex PCR; TCRdb stores in-frame clones only, minus some. For V, J and clone size, that table is used; D and trimming come from the DNA. The sample includes 65,000 to 90,000 clones, approximately 80% of them seen just once. The data stem from a study of blood T cell repertoires in COVID-19. The wider study: COVID-19 samples, acute and convalescent, were from the United States, Italy and Spain. T cells, B-cell-depleted T cells, or PBMCs supplied cDNA or gDNA.

This clonotype was sampled from an elderly man with active or convalescent COVID-19. The genes are TRBV5-1 and TRBJ2-1; 8 positions match TRBD2. The source material was peripheral blood. CDR3 in amino acids: CASRVGLADEQFF. The CDR3 DNA reads as TGCGCCAGCAGGGTCGGACTAGCCGATGAGCAGTTCTTC.